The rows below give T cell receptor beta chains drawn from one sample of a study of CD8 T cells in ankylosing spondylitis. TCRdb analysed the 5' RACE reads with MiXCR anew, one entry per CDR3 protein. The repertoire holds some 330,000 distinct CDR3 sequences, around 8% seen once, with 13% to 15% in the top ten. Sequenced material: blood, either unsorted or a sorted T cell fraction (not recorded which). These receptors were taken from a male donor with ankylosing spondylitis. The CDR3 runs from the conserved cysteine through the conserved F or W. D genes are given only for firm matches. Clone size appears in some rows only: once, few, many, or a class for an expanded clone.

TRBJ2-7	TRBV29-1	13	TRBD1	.	TGCAGCGTCCGCCGGGACAGGGTTTACGAGCAGTACTTC	CSVRRDRVYEQYF
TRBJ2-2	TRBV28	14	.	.	TGTGCCAGCAGCGCTCCACTGCCAATCGGGGAGCTGTTTTTT	CASSAPLPIGELFF
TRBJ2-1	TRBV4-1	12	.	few	TGCGCCAGCAGCCAACCTAACAATGAGCAGTTCTTC	CASSQPNNEQFF
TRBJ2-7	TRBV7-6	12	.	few	TGTGCCAGCAGCCATCAAGGAGGTCCGCAGTACTTC	CASSHQGGPQYF
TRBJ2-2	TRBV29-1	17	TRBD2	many	TGCAGCGTTGGAAGTCGGTTGTCTAGCGGGAGTACCGGGGAGCTGTTTTTT	CSVGSRLSSGSTGELFF
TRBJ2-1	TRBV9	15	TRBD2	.	TGTGCCAGCAGCGACGGGACTAACTCCTACAATGAGCAGTTCTTC	CASSDGTNSYNEQFF
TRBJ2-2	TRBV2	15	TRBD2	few	TGTGCCAGCAGAGCCGGGACTAGCGAGTACAGGGAGCTGTTTTTT	CASRAGTSEYRELFF
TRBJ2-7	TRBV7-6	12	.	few	TGTGCCAGCGGGGCTAGAGTAGGAGAGCAGTACTTC	CASGARVGEQYF
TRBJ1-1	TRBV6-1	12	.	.	TGTGCCAGCAGTGGGTATCGAACTGAAGCTTTCTTT	CASSGYRTEAFF
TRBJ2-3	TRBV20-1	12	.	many	TGCAGTGCCTCGGCATCCAAGGATACGCAGTATTTT	CSASASKDTQYF
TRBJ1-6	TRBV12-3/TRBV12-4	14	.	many	TGTGCCAGCAGCTCGCTCTCCTATAATTCACCCCTCCACTTT	CASSSLSYNSPLHF
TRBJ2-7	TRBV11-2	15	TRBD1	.	TGTGCCAGCAGCTTATTAGGGACAGGGGGGTACGAGCAGTACTTC	CASSLLGTGGYEQYF
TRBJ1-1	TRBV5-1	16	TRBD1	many	TGCGCCAGCAGCGGGGACAGGGAGGGATTGAGCACTGAAGCTTTCTTT	CASSGDREGLSTEAFF
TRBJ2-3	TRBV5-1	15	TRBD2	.	TGCGCCAGCGACAAAGGGACTAGCGGCACAGATACGCAGTATTTT	CASDKGTSGTDTQYF
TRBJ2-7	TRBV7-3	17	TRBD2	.	TGTGCCAGCAGCTCCAGCTCGGGACTAGCGGAATCCTACGAGCAGTACTTC	CASSSSSGLAESYEQYF
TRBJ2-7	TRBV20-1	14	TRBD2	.	TGCAGTGCTAGTTTAGCGGGAGGGCCGGGCGAGCAGTACTTC	CSASLAGGPGEQYF
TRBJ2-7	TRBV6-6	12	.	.	TGTGCCAGCAGTTACTCGAACTACGAGCAGTACTTC	CASSYSNYEQYF
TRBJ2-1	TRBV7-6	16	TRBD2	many	TGTGCCAGCAGCTTATTGGGGCCTAGCGGACCCAATGAGCAGTTCTTC	CASSLLGPSGPNEQFF
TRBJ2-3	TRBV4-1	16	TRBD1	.	TGCGCCAGCAGCCAGAGCGGGACAGGGTGGGCAGATACGCAGTATTTT	CASSQSGTGWADTQYF
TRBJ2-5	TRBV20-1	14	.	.	TGCAGTGCTAGAGATCTAAGATTTCAAGAGACCCAGTACTTC	CSARDLRFQETQYF
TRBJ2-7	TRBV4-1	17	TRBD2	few	TGCGCCAGCAGCCAAGATACCAGCGGGAGCTCCCCTTACGAGCAGTACTTC	CASSQDTSGSSPYEQYF
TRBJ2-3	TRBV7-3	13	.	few	TGTGCCAGCAGCTTAACGGGGCGGGATACGCAGTATTTT	CASSLTGRDTQYF
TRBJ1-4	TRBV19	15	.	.	TGTGCCAGTAGTACTGGGACGCCTTCTAATGAAAAACTGTTTTTT	CASSTGTPSNEKLFF
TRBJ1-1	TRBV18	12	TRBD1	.	TGTGCCAGCTCGACAGGGGACACTGAAGCTTTCTTT	CASSTGDTEAFF
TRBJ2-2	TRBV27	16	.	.	TGTGCCAGCAGCCAAAAACCGGGACTCAACACCGGGGAGCTGTTTTTT	CASSQKPGLNTGELFF
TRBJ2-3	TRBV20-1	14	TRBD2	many	TGCAGTGTATCACTAGCGGGAGCACTAGATACGCAGTATTTT	CSVSLAGALDTQYF
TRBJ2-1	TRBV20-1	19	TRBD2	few	TGCAGTGCTAGGGACGGGCGGGAAAGCGGGAGGATAGGGTACAATGAGCAGTTCTTC	CSARDGRESGRIGYNEQFF
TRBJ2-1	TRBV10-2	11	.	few	TGCGCCAGCCAAGGGCTGAATGAGCAGTTCTTC	CASQGLNEQFF
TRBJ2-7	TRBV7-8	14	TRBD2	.	TGTGCCAGCAGCAGTAGCGGGAGGTCCTACGAGCAGTACTTC	CASSSSGRSYEQYF
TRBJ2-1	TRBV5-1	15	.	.	TGCGCCAGCCAAGAACTACCGAGCTCCTACAATGAGCAGTTCTTC	CASQELPSSYNEQFF
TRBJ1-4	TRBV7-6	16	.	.	TGTGCCAGCAGCTGGATTACAGGCACAACTAATGAAAAACTGTTTTTT	CASSWITGTTNEKLFF
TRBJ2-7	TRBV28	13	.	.	TGTGCCAGCAGTGCGGGGGCGGGCTACGAGCAGTACTTC	CASSAGAGYEQYF
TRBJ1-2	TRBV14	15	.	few	TGTGCCAGCAGCCAAGAAGACAGGCGCGCCTATGGCTACACCTTC	CASSQEDRRAYGYTF
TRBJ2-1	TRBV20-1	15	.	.	TGCAGTGCTAGGACGGGACTGGGCGGAGGTCATGAGCAGTTCTTC	CSARTGLGGGHEQFF
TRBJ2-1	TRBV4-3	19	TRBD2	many	TGCGCCAGCAGCCTAAGCCCCTCGACTAGCGGGAGAACCTACAATGAGCAGTTCTTC	CASSLSPSTSGRTYNEQFF
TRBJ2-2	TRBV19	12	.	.	TGTGCCAGTAGTATAAGACCCGGGGAGCTGTTTTTT	CASSIRPGELFF
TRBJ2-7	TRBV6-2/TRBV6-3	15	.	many	TGTGCCAGCAGTTCCTCTGGACGGAGCTCCTACGAGCAGTACTTC	CASSSSGRSSYEQYF
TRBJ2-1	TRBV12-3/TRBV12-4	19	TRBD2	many	TGTGCCAGCAGTAAAAGGATGGTTAGCGGGAGTGGGGGATACAATGAGCAGTTCTTC	CASSKRMVSGSGGYNEQFF
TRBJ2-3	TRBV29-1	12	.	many	TGCAGCGTTGAAGAGGTCCGGGGGTCGCAGTATTTT	CSVEEVRGSQYF
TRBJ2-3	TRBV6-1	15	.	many	TGTGCCAGCAGTCCCGGGACCCCCGGCACAGATACGCAGTATTTT	CASSPGTPGTDTQYF
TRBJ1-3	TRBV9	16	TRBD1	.	TGTGCCAGCAGCCCGGGGGGGACAGGGTTTGGAAACACCATATATTTT	CASSPGGTGFGNTIYF
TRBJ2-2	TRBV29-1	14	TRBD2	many	TGCAGCGTCACTAGCGGTTATAACACCGGGGAGCTGTTTTTT	CSVTSGYNTGELFF
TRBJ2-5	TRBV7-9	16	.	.	TGTGCCAGCAGCCATACCGGGACCGCGGATTCAGAGACCCAGTACTTC	CASSHTGTADSETQYF